This T cell receptor (beta chain) derives from a study of blood T cell repertoires in COVID-19. Study summary: The cDNA or gDNA used as material had been derived from T cells, B-cell-depleted T cells, or PBMCs.

Some clones are missing from TCRdb's copy, which holds only in-frame ones; the method was immunoSEQ multiplex PCR. This repertoire shows around 69,000 clones, roughly 80% found once; its top ten account for roughly 20%. Germline loops: CDR1 SQVTM, CDR2 ANQGSEA. The V and J ends lost 6 bases and 3 bases respectively, with 15 bases between them. The CDR3 has 14 residues. The chain carries TRBV29-1 and TRBJ1-5, with D tentatively TRBD1 (6 bases). The sequencing sample was made of peripheral blood. This clonotype was obtained from a woman aged 70-85 years with acute or convalescent COVID-19. The CDR3 protein is CSVVVGDTNQPQHF. CDR3 DNA sequence: TGCAGCGTGGTGGTGGGGGACACCAATCAGCCCCAGCATTTT. Full variable domain (outside the CDR3, taken from reference TRBV29-1 and TRBJ1-5): SAVISQKPSRDICQRGTSLTIQCQVDSQVTMMFWYRQQPGQSLTLIATANQGSEATYESGFVIDKFPISRPNLTFSTLTVSNMSPEDSSIYLCSVVVGDTNQPQHFGDGTRLSIL.